The 10 T cell receptor beta chains reported below all come from one sample, sequenced in a study of CD8 T cells in ankylosing spondylitis. MiXCR, applied by TCRdb to the 5' RACE reads, yields one record per CDR3 protein. The sample includes roughly 230,000 distinct CDR3 sequences, 8% to 9% seen only once; the top ten take approximately 5%. Sample: blood, either unsorted or a sorted T cell fraction (not recorded which). These receptors all stem from a female donor with ankylosing spondylitis or in good health (not recorded which).

This clonotype has at least ten counts. V usage is TRBV12-3 or TRBV12-4 and J usage is TRBJ2-1; D may be TRBD2 (6 bases). Trimming removed 7 bases from V and 0 bases from J, with 13 bases in between. The CDR3 sequence is 15 residues long. The chain's CDR3 is CASNSGTSSYNEQFF. CDR3 DNA: TGTGCCAGCAACTCCGGGACTTCCTCCTACAATGAGCAGTTCTTC.

The table lists this clonotype with many counts. This chain joins TRBV9 and TRBJ1-4; D is uncertain. From germline, CDR1 is SGDLS and CDR2 YYNGEE. CDR3 length equals 15 residues. Trimming took off 0 bases at V and 8 bases at J, with 14 bases between the two ends. The DNA for the CDR3 is TGTGCCAGCAGCGTAGAAGGAACATCGGGGGAAAAACTGTTTTTT. Translating it yields CASSVEGTSGEKLFF. Full variable domain (outside the CDR3, taken from reference TRBV9 and TRBJ1-4): DSGVTQTPKHLITATGQRVTLRCSPRSGDLSVYWYQQSLDQGLQFLIQYYNGEERAKGNILERFSAQQFPDLHSELNLSSLELGDSALYFCASSVEGTSGEKLFFGSGTQLSVL.

This clonotype was observed many times. The V and J genes are TRBV12-3 or TRBV12-4 and TRBJ2-7, with D tentatively TRBD2 (6 bases). V was shortened by 8 bases and J by 2 bases, with 13 bases between the two germline ends. The length of the CDR3 is 13 residues. The CDR3 loop reads CASSGVQAYEQYF. DNA of the CDR3: TGTGCCAGCTCGGGGGTACAGGCCTACGAGCAGTACTTC.

At least ten counts were recorded for this clonotype. The gene calls are TRBV6-2 or TRBV6-3 and TRBJ2-3; perhaps TRBD1 as D (5 bases). The CDR3 runs to 13 residues. The germline V gene has CDR1 MNHEY and CDR2 SVGEGT. The germline V and J ends were trimmed by 2 bases and 4 bases, with 7 bases remaining between them. CDR3 nucleotide sequence: TGTGCCAGCAGTTACCAGGGTGCAGATACGCAGTATTTT. Residues: CASSYQGADTQYF.

This clonotype appeared many times. The chain employs TRBV6-2 or TRBV6-3 and TRBJ2-1; D is unresolved. V lost 1 base, J lost 8 bases, and 9 bases lay in between. CDR1 and CDR2 from the germline V gene are MNHEY and SVGEGT. This CDR3 comprises 13 residues. CDR3 sequence: CASSYYPQDEQFF. CDR3 bases: TGTGCCAGCAGTTACTACCCTCAGGATGAGCAGTTCTTC.

This clonotype was detected many times. This rearrangement joins TRBV4-1 to TRBJ1-4; D is possibly TRBD1 (5 bases). V was shortened by 3 bases and J by 6 bases, with 20 bases between the two germline ends. The CDR3 is 17 amino acids. Germline CDR1 and CDR2: MGHRA and YSYEKL. The CDR3 DNA sequence: TGCGCCAGCAGCCACCCCAAAGGGGCGAAGACCTATGAAAAACTGTTTTTT. Its protein product is CASSHPKGAKTYEKLFF.

For this clonotype: Being one base from a much bigger clone, this may be a read error. The CDR3 DNA reads as TGTGTCAGCAGTGAAAAGAGGTGGGATGAGCAGTTCTTC. Translation gives CVSSEKRWDEQFF. V gene TRBV2 combines with J gene TRBJ2-1, with D unclear. CDR3 size: 13 residues. The germline V gene encodes CDR1 SNHLY and CDR2 FYNNEI.

This clonotype was detected ten times or more. The gene calls are TRBV5-1 and TRBJ1-1; D not certain. The CDR3 sequence is 13 residues long. CDR1 and CDR2 (germline): SGHRS, YFSETQ. Trimming left V 2 bases short and J 1 base short, with 6 bases between. Here the CDR3 reads CASSFRSNTEAFF. The CDR3 bases are TGCGCCAGCAGCTTTCGATCGAACACTGAAGCTTTCTTT.

This clonotype was seen more than once but under ten times. V gene TRBV5-4 combines with J gene TRBJ2-3; the D gene is possibly TRBD2 (6 bases). Germline-derived CDR1 and CDR2 are SGHNT and YYREEE (reference sequence). Trimming cost V 0 bases and J 5 bases, with 10 bases left between them. This CDR3 has 14 amino acids. For the CDR3, the DNA is TGTGCCAGCAGCTTGGCGGGAGCGGGAGATACGCAGTATTTT. Its protein product is CASSLAGAGDTQYF. The variable domain in full, completed from reference TRBV5-4 and TRBJ2-3, reads ETGVTQSPTHLIKTRGQQVTLRCSSQSGHNTVSWYQQALGQGPQFIFQYYREEENGRGNFPPRFSGLQFPNYSSELNVNALELDDSALYLCASSLAGAGDTQYFGPGTRLTVL.

This clonotype was detected only a few times. The genes are TRBV7-8 and TRBJ2-1; TRBD1 aligns across 11 bases. CDR3 length equals 20 residues. V was clipped by 4 bases and J by 3 bases; unmatched bases: 17. CDR1 is SGHVS and CDR2 is FQNEAQ in the germline V gene. CDR3 amino acids: CASSSDAGQGGGTNYNEQFF. As DNA, the CDR3 is TGTGCCAGCAGCTCAGATGCGGGACAGGGGGGGGGGACTAACTACAATGAGCAGTTCTTC. Supplemented by reference TRBV7-8 and TRBJ2-1, the full variable domain reads GAGVSQSPRYKVAKRGQDVALRCDPISGHVSLFWYQQALGQGPEFLTYFQNEAQLDKSGLPSDRFFAERPEGSVSTLKIQRTQQEDSAVYLCASSSDAGQGGGTNYNEQFFGPGTRLTVL.